These T cell receptor beta chains were read from a single sample in a study. TCRdb reanalysed the 5' RACE reads using MiXCR and keeps one entry per CDR3 protein. The table lists nearly 55,000 distinct CDR3 sequences, approximately 25% of them singletons. Sequenced sample: tumor-infiltrating naive CD4+ T cells sorted from the breast tumor. Source of these receptors: a female donor with breast cancer. The CDR3 runs from the conserved cysteine through the conserved F or W. The order of the fields is clone size, V gene, D gene, J gene, CDR3 protein, CDR3 DNA. The D gene is left open where the match is weak. Clone sizes are given selectively: once, few, many, or a class where the clone is expanded.

clone size: .; V gene: TRBV7-3; D gene: TRBD2; J gene: TRBJ2-1; CDR3 protein: CASSLLAGGYEQFF; CDR3 DNA: TGTGCCAGCAGCTTGCTAGCGGGAGGCTATGAGCAGTTCTTC
clone size: few; V gene: TRBV29-1; D gene: .; J gene: TRBJ2-1; CDR3 protein: CSVPPVGDNEQFF; CDR3 DNA: TGCAGCGTCCCCCCTGTCGGGGACAATGAGCAGTTCTTC
clone size: many; V gene: TRBV6-5; D gene: .; J gene: TRBJ2-1; CDR3 protein: CASSPLRQSYNEQFF; CDR3 DNA: TGTGCCAGCAGCCCCCTACGCCAATCCTACAATGAGCAGTTCTTC
clone size: .; V gene: TRBV20-1; D gene: .; J gene: TRBJ2-7; CDR3 protein: CSARDWQGAHEQYF; CDR3 DNA: TGCAGTGCTAGAGATTGGCAGGGTGCCCACGAGCAGTACTTC
clone size: .; V gene: TRBV7-9; D gene: .; J gene: TRBJ1-2; CDR3 protein: CASSLGPWSGVGYTF; CDR3 DNA: TGTGCCAGCAGCTTAGGTCCCTGGTCCGGGGTCGGCTACACCTTC
clone size: .; V gene: TRBV12-3/TRBV12-4; D gene: TRBD1; J gene: TRBJ2-2; CDR3 protein: CASSFRQGGTGELFF; CDR3 DNA: TGTGCCAGCAGTTTTCGACAGGGGGGCACCGGGGAGCTGTTTTTT
clone size: .; V gene: TRBV5-4; D gene: .; J gene: TRBJ2-5; CDR3 protein: CASSLERGVKAQYF; CDR3 DNA: TGTGCCAGCAGCTTGGAAAGGGGAGTTAAGGCCCAGTACTTC
clone size: many; V gene: TRBV10-3; D gene: TRBD2; J gene: TRBJ2-7; CDR3 protein: CAIKRSGLAGYEQYF; CDR3 DNA: TGTGCCATCAAGCGTTCCGGGCTAGCGGGCTACGAGCAGTACTTC
clone size: .; V gene: TRBV30; D gene: .; J gene: TRBJ2-7; CDR3 protein: CAWSLAARLQSYEQYF; CDR3 DNA: TGTGCCTGGAGCCTGGCGGCCAGACTACAATCCTACGAGCAGTACTTC
clone size: .; V gene: TRBV20-1; D gene: TRBD1; J gene: TRBJ2-4; CDR3 protein: CSALETGGRNIQYF; CDR3 DNA: TGCAGTGCGTTGGAGACAGGGGGCAGGAACATTCAGTACTTC
clone size: .; V gene: TRBV6-2/TRBV6-3; D gene: TRBD1; J gene: TRBJ2-7; CDR3 protein: CASSPGGKQYF; CDR3 DNA: TGTGCCAGCAGTCCAGGGGGCAAACAGTACTTC
clone size: few; V gene: TRBV20-1; D gene: TRBD1; J gene: TRBJ1-4; CDR3 protein: CSARDRGQGGKLFF; CDR3 DNA: TGCAGTGCTAGAGACCGCGGACAGGGCGGGAAACTGTTTTTT
clone size: .; V gene: TRBV5-4; D gene: TRBD2; J gene: TRBJ2-3; CDR3 protein: CASSLPSGMTDTQYF; CDR3 DNA: TGTGCCAGCAGCTTGCCGAGCGGGATGACAGATACGCAGTATTTT
clone size: many; V gene: TRBV29-1; D gene: .; J gene: TRBJ2-7; CDR3 protein: CSVDVQGTYEQYF; CDR3 DNA: TGCAGCGTTGACGTGCAGGGGACCTACGAGCAGTACTTC
clone size: many; V gene: TRBV5-1; D gene: .; J gene: TRBJ2-3; CDR3 protein: CASSPDPSTDTQYF; CDR3 DNA: TGCGCCAGCAGCCCTGACCCTAGCACAGATACGCAGTATTTT
clone size: .; V gene: TRBV5-1; D gene: .; J gene: TRBJ2-7; CDR3 protein: CASGLGGSSYEQYF; CDR3 DNA: TGCGCCAGCGGCTTGGGGGGCAGCTCCTACGAGCAGTACTTC
clone size: few; V gene: TRBV12-3/TRBV12-4; D gene: .; J gene: TRBJ2-7; CDR3 protein: CASSLRPCEQYF; CDR3 DNA: TGTGCCAGCAGTTTAAGGCCCTGCGAGCAGTACTTC
clone size: few; V gene: TRBV7-2; D gene: .; J gene: TRBJ1-3; CDR3 protein: CASSLGAGTSGNTIYF; CDR3 DNA: TGTGCCAGCAGCTTAGGGGCAGGCACCTCTGGAAACACCATATATTTT
clone size: many; V gene: TRBV9; D gene: TRBD2; J gene: TRBJ2-1; CDR3 protein: CASSVAPSGRWNEQFF; CDR3 DNA: TGTGCCAGCAGCGTAGCCCCTAGCGGGAGATGGAATGAGCAGTTCTTC
clone size: few; V gene: TRBV7-2; D gene: .; J gene: TRBJ2-4; CDR3 protein: CASSLEGRNIQYF; CDR3 DNA: TGTGCCAGCAGCTTGGAAGGGAGGAACATTCAGTACTTC
clone size: many; V gene: TRBV7-2; D gene: .; J gene: TRBJ2-1; CDR3 protein: CASSTDYNEQFF; CDR3 DNA: TGTGCCAGCAGCACAGACTACAATGAGCAGTTCTTC
clone size: .; V gene: TRBV11-2; D gene: TRBD2; J gene: TRBJ2-2; CDR3 protein: CASSTGLANTGELFF; CDR3 DNA: TGTGCCAGCAGCACGGGACTAGCGAACACCGGGGAGCTGTTTTTT
clone size: .; V gene: TRBV7-9; D gene: .; J gene: TRBJ2-5; CDR3 protein: CASSLGSSIPAQEAQYF; CDR3 DNA: TGTGCCAGCAGCTTAGGTAGCTCGATCCCCGCTCAAGAGGCCCAGTACTTC
clone size: many; V gene: TRBV6-5; D gene: TRBD1; J gene: TRBJ1-1; CDR3 protein: CASSGGQGARAFF; CDR3 DNA: TGTGCCAGCAGTGGGGGACAGGGGGCTCGGGCTTTCTTT
clone size: few; V gene: TRBV20-1; D gene: .; J gene: TRBJ2-7; CDR3 protein: CSAAEAYEQYF; CDR3 DNA: TGCAGTGCTGCGGAGGCCTACGAGCAGTACTTC
clone size: many; V gene: TRBV29-1; D gene: .; J gene: TRBJ2-7; CDR3 protein: CSVGVHEQYF; CDR3 DNA: TGCAGCGTTGGGGTTCACGAGCAGTACTTC
clone size: .; V gene: TRBV7-2; D gene: TRBD1; J gene: TRBJ1-2; CDR3 protein: CASSTYRGVDYGYTF; CDR3 DNA: TGTGCCAGCAGCACCTACAGGGGAGTGGACTATGGCTACACCTTC
clone size: .; V gene: TRBV15; D gene: .; J gene: TRBJ1-5; CDR3 protein: CATSRDQTGNQPQHF; CDR3 DNA: TGTGCCACCAGCAGAGATCAGACGGGCAATCAGCCCCAGCATTTT
clone size: .; V gene: TRBV6-2/TRBV6-3; D gene: .; J gene: TRBJ1-6; CDR3 protein: CASSSSGQGRNSPLHF; CDR3 DNA: TGTGCCAGCAGTTCCTCCGGGCAGGGGAGGAATTCACCCCTCCACTTT
clone size: .; V gene: TRBV12-3/TRBV12-4; D gene: .; J gene: TRBJ1-1; CDR3 protein: CASSLGSTEAFF; CDR3 DNA: TGTGCCAGCAGTTTAGGGTCCACTGAAGCTTTCTTT
clone size: few; V gene: TRBV20-1; D gene: .; J gene: TRBJ2-7; CDR3 protein: CSASHSRSYPPYEQYF; CDR3 DNA: TGCAGTGCTAGTCATTCCAGGTCGTATCCCCCCTACGAGCAGTACTTC
clone size: few; V gene: TRBV25-1; D gene: TRBD1; J gene: TRBJ1-1; CDR3 protein: CASSARTGSTEAFF; CDR3 DNA: TGTGCCAGCAGTGCTAGGACAGGGAGCACTGAAGCTTTCTTT
clone size: .; V gene: TRBV7-9; D gene: .; J gene: TRBJ2-1; CDR3 protein: CASLRGGGIRNNEQFF; CDR3 DNA: TGTGCCAGCCTCCGAGGCGGAGGGATAAGAAACAATGAGCAGTTCTTC
clone size: .; V gene: TRBV2; D gene: .; J gene: TRBJ1-1; CDR3 protein: CASTEVENTEAFF; CDR3 DNA: TGCGCCAGCACTGAGGTGGAGAACACTGAAGCTTTCTTT
clone size: many; V gene: TRBV28; D gene: .; J gene: TRBJ1-1; CDR3 protein: CASSSLRNTEAFF; CDR3 DNA: TGTGCCAGCAGCTCCCTGAGGAACACTGAAGCTTTCTTT
clone size: few; V gene: TRBV10-3; D gene: .; J gene: TRBJ2-1; CDR3 protein: CAISDSYNEQFF; CDR3 DNA: TGTGCCATCAGTGACTCCTACAATGAGCAGTTCTTC
clone size: few; V gene: TRBV28; D gene: .; J gene: TRBJ1-1; CDR3 protein: CAIRTGYGEAFF; CDR3 DNA: TGTGCCATTAGGACCGGGTACGGTGAAGCTTTCTTT
clone size: .; V gene: TRBV7-3; D gene: .; J gene: TRBJ1-2; CDR3 protein: CASSLFPPVGGYTF; CDR3 DNA: TGTGCCAGCAGCTTATTCCCCCCGGTAGGCGGCTACACCTTC
clone size: few; V gene: TRBV5-1; D gene: .; J gene: TRBJ2-1; CDR3 protein: CASSPYTARNEQFF; CDR3 DNA: TGCGCCAGCAGCCCCTACACTGCGAGGAATGAGCAGTTCTTC
clone size: many; V gene: TRBV4-1; D gene: .; J gene: TRBJ1-1; CDR3 protein: CASSHRQGLRDTEAFF; CDR3 DNA: TGCGCCAGCAGCCATAGGCAGGGTTTGCGGGACACTGAAGCTTTCTTT
clone size: few; V gene: TRBV5-6; D gene: .; J gene: TRBJ2-2; CDR3 protein: CASSSPRFFAGELFF; CDR3 DNA: TGTGCCAGCAGCTCCCCCCGTTTCTTCGCCGGGGAGCTGTTTTTT
clone size: .; V gene: TRBV24-1; D gene: TRBD1; J gene: TRBJ2-7; CDR3 protein: CATSDRGTGHEQYF; CDR3 DNA: TGTGCCACCAGTGACCGGGGGACAGGGCACGAGCAGTACTTC
clone size: .; V gene: TRBV9; D gene: .; J gene: TRBJ1-2; CDR3 protein: CASSVGVLYGYTF; CDR3 DNA: TGTGCCAGCAGCGTAGGGGTTCTCTATGGCTACACCTTC
clone size: many; V gene: TRBV5-1; D gene: .; J gene: TRBJ1-2; CDR3 protein: CASSLWGTGYTF; CDR3 DNA: TGCGCCAGCAGCCTCTGGGGTACCGGCTACACCTTC
clone size: .; V gene: TRBV7-3; D gene: TRBD1; J gene: TRBJ2-6; CDR3 protein: CASSTGAGANVLTF; CDR3 DNA: TGTGCCAGCAGCACAGGGGCTGGGGCCAACGTCCTGACTTTC
clone size: .; V gene: TRBV5-1; D gene: .; J gene: TRBJ1-1; CDR3 protein: CASSRREGDTEAFF; CDR3 DNA: TGCGCCAGCAGCCGGCGGGAGGGAGACACTGAAGCTTTCTTT
clone size: .; V gene: TRBV7-3; D gene: .; J gene: TRBJ2-1; CDR3 protein: CASSSSSYNEQFF; CDR3 DNA: TGTGCCAGCAGCTCAAGCTCCTACAATGAGCAGTTCTTC
clone size: .; V gene: TRBV20-1; D gene: TRBD2; J gene: TRBJ2-1; CDR3 protein: CSARSVSGSPSYNEQFF; CDR3 DNA: TGCAGTGCTAGGTCAGTTAGCGGGAGCCCCTCCTACAATGAGCAGTTCTTC
clone size: few; V gene: TRBV7-9; D gene: .; J gene: TRBJ2-7; CDR3 protein: CASSPQGRGYEQYF; CDR3 DNA: TGTGCCAGCAGCCCACAGGGCAGAGGCTACGAGCAGTACTTC
clone size: .; V gene: TRBV10-3; D gene: .; J gene: TRBJ2-5; CDR3 protein: CAISAGLETQYF; CDR3 DNA: TGTGCCATCAGCGCCGGGCTGGAGACCCAGTACTTC
clone size: few; V gene: TRBV6-6; D gene: .; J gene: TRBJ1-2; CDR3 protein: CASRRRDSGYTF; CDR3 DNA: TGTGCCAGCAGAAGACGGGACTCTGGCTACACCTTC
clone size: .; V gene: TRBV2; D gene: .; J gene: TRBJ1-2; CDR3 protein: CAGRWGAEGYTF; CDR3 DNA: TGTGCCGGGAGATGGGGGGCGGAGGGCTACACCTTC
clone size: .; V gene: TRBV12-5; D gene: .; J gene: TRBJ2-4; CDR3 protein: CASGLVPGGEAKNIQYF; CDR3 DNA: TGTGCTAGTGGTTTGGTACCAGGGGGGGAGGCCAAAAACATTCAGTACTTC
clone size: .; V gene: TRBV6-1; D gene: TRBD1; J gene: TRBJ1-2; CDR3 protein: CASSGGTGVDYGYTF; CDR3 DNA: TGTGCCAGCAGTGGAGGTACAGGGGTGGACTATGGCTACACCTTC
clone size: many; V gene: TRBV7-6; D gene: .; J gene: TRBJ1-1; CDR3 protein: CASSFRLDGGAEAFF; CDR3 DNA: TGTGCCAGCAGCTTCCGTCTCGACGGGGGGGCTGAAGCTTTCTTT
clone size: few; V gene: TRBV7-9; D gene: .; J gene: TRBJ1-5; CDR3 protein: CASSKGPNQPQHF; CDR3 DNA: TGTGCCAGCAGCAAAGGACCCAATCAGCCCCAGCATTTT
clone size: few; V gene: TRBV7-2; D gene: .; J gene: TRBJ1-5; CDR3 protein: CASSPAPNSNQPQHF; CDR3 DNA: TGTGCCAGCAGCCCCGCCCCTAATAGCAATCAGCCCCAGCATTTT